This T cell receptor beta chain was profiled in a study of cytomegalovirus exposure and HLA in healthy donors. It was with 60 Vbeta and 13 Jbeta primers that the PCR ran. Assay: immunoSEQ multiplex PCR; the TCRdb copy retains only in-frame clones and omits some. The table has around 140,000 clones, approximately 9% seen once. Germline V gene sequence: CDR1 SNHLY, CDR2 FYNNEI. This CDR3 is 13 amino acids long. The chain has TRBV2 and TRBJ2-5, with 9 bases identical to TRBD1. Gene TRBJ2-7 matches the end of the DNA better, so the J call may be wrong. The material sequenced was PBMCs. The TCR was taken from a woman aged 40 to 49 in good health and CMV-seropositive. CDR3 bases: TGTGCCAGCATAGGGACAGGGAACTACGAGCAGTACTTC. It specifies CASIGTGNYEQYF.